These 15 T cell receptor beta chains came from one sample sequenced in a study of blood T cell repertoires in COVID-19. Sequencing used immunoSEQ multiplex PCR; TCRdb keeps in-frame clones, though not all of them. The data show about 380,000 clones, with around nine tenths seen just once and around 1.2% held by the top ten. Source material: PBMCs or T cells enriched from blood (not recorded which). The receptors were gathered from a woman aged 18-29 years who had recovered from COVID-19.

The rearrangement joins TRBV2 to TRBJ1-5; tentatively, D is TRBD1 (6 bases). V lost 1 base and J 2 bases, leaving 6 bases between the germline ends. The CDR3 length is 14 residues. Germline CDR1 is SNHLY and CDR2 is FYNNEI. The CDR3 spells CASSEGTGNQPQHF. Written as DNA, the CDR3 is TGTGCCAGCAGTGAAGGGACAGGCAATCAGCCCCAGCATTTT. Full variable domain (outside the CDR3, taken from reference TRBV2 and TRBJ1-5): EPEVTQTPSHQVTQMGQEVILRCVPISNHLYFYWYRQILGQKVEFLVSFYNNEISEKSEIFDDQFSVERPDGSNFTLKIRSTKLEDSAMYFCASSEGTGNQPQHFGDGTRLSIL.

This chain joins TRBV7-8 and TRBJ2-7; 9 bases align to TRBD1. The CDR3 is made up of 14 amino acids. CDR1 is SGHVS and CDR2 is FQNEAQ in the germline V gene. The junction had 7 bases not matched to a gene; V was cut back by 5 bases and J by 5 bases. CDR3 nucleotide sequence: TGTGCCAGCAGCCTGGGACAGGGAATGGACGAGCAGTACTTC. Translating it yields CASSLGQGMDEQYF.

This clone was observed a single time. The chain joins TRBV5-1 to TRBJ1-1; no definite D call. Germline CDR1 SGHRS, CDR2 YFSETQ. This CDR3 is built from 13 residues. Trimming removed 4 bases at V and 7 bases at J, with 14 bases between. CDR3 nucleotide sequence: TGCGCCAGCAGCCGCGCGCAGGTGGGTGAAGCTTTCTTT. Translated: CASSRAQVGEAFF.

This clone was observed a handful of times. This chain joins TRBV29-1 and TRBJ2-3; a possible D gene is TRBD2 (7 bases). Looked up from germline, CDR1 is SQVTM and CDR2 is ANQGSEA. The CDR3 has 15 residues. Trimming stripped 0 bases from V and 3 bases from J, with 13 bases between. Here the CDR3 reads CSVEDSGGGTDTQYF. CDR3 nucleotide sequence: TGCAGCGTTGAAGACTCGGGGGGCGGGACAGATACGCAGTATTTT.

The chain joins TRBV5-4 to TRBJ1-6; D is unresolved. Germline CDR1 and CDR2: SGHNT and YYREEE (reference sequence). The CDR3 extends over 13 amino acids. Trimming took 4 bases from V and 9 from J, leaving 11 bases between them. CDR3 sequence: CASSPREASPLHF. The CDR3 coding sequence is TGTGCCAGCAGCCCCCGAGAGGCTTCACCCCTCCACTTT. The whole variable domain, filled in from reference TRBV5-4 and TRBJ1-6, reads ETGVTQSPTHLIKTRGQQVTLRCSSQSGHNTVSWYQQALGQGPQFIFQYYREEENGRGNFPPRFSGLQFPNYSSELNVNALELDDSALYLCASSPREASPLHFGNGTRLTVT.

The chain carries TRBV6-5 and TRBJ2-7, with D possibly matching TRBD1 (8 bases). V lost 6 bases and J 4 bases, leaving 13 bases between the germline ends. CDR3 length equals 13 residues. The V gene's germline CDR1 is MNHEY and CDR2 SVGAGI. The CDR3 loop reads CASRGQGGYEQYF. The DNA of the CDR3 is TGTGCCAGCAGAGGACAGGGAGGGTACGAGCAGTACTTC.

V gene TRBV7-6 combines with J gene TRBJ2-5; D unclear. The CDR3 consists of 15 residues. Germline CDR1 is SGHVS and CDR2 is FNYEAQ. The V end was cut by 4 bases, the J end by 5 bases, with 17 bases between. The CDR3 sequence: CASSSPMRARETQYF. The CDR3 bases are TGTGCCAGCAGCTCCCCGATGCGTGCCCGGGAGACCCAGTACTTC.

This clone occurred once. The chain has TRBV7-2 and TRBJ2-3; 9 positions agree with TRBD2. The CDR3 consists of 15 residues. V lost 3 bases and J lost 0; bases outside the gene matches: 1. Germline V gene sequence: CDR1 SGHTA, CDR2 FQGNSA. CDR3 nucleotides: TGTGCCAGCAGCTTCAGCGGGAGGAGCACAGATACGCAGTATTTT. Amino acids: CASSFSGRSTDTQYF.

This sequence joins TRBV11-2 and TRBJ2-5; TRBD2 might be the D (6 bases). Trimming removed 2 bases from V and 3 bases from J, with 7 bases in between. Germline assignment: CDR1 SGHAT and CDR2 FQNNGV. This CDR3 has 13 amino acids. CDR3 coding DNA: TGTGCCAGCAGCTTATCGGGGGAAGAGACCCAGTACTTC. Residues: CASSLSGEETQYF.

Points on this clone: An end of the junction differs from the germline gene, which may be a read error. This chain uses TRBV2 with TRBJ2-2, with 7 bases that match TRBD1. CDR3 size: 17 residues. The V gene's germline CDR1 is SNHLY and CDR2 FYNNEI. The CDR3 sequence: CASSEAQGLGFAGELFF. CDR3 DNA: TGTGCCAGCAGCGAAGCACAGGGGCTCGGGTTCGCCGGGGAGCTGTTTTTT.

V is TRBV7-9 and J is TRBJ2-2; 9 positions agree with TRBD2. Germline V gene data show CDR1 as SEHNR and CDR2 as FQNEAQ (reference sequence). The length of the CDR3 is 17 residues. After removal of 4 bases from V and 5 bases from J, the junction contained 11 bases not matched to a gene. This CDR3 is CASSSPDLAGITGELFF. The CDR3 DNA is TGTGCCAGCAGCTCCCCAGATCTAGCGGGGATAACCGGGGAGCTGTTTTTT.

The chain is built from TRBV9 and TRBJ1-3; no clear D gene. Germline lookup yields CDR1 SGDLS and CDR2 YYNGEE. This CDR3 has 15 amino acids. The ends were cut back, 4 bases at V and 3 bases at J, with 14 bases in the middle. CDR3 DNA sequence: TGTGCCAGCAGCAGGACTGACCTCTTTGGAAACACCATATATTTT. Translating gives CASSRTDLFGNTIYF. The full variable domain, its missing parts supplied by reference TRBV9 and TRBJ1-3, is DSGVTQTPKHLITATGQRVTLRCSPRSGDLSVYWYQQSLDQGLQFLIQYYNGEERAKGNILERFSAQQFPDLHSELNLSSLELGDSALYFCASSRTDLFGNTIYFGEGSWLTVV.

V is TRBV28 and J is TRBJ1-5; TRBD1 agrees at 9 bases. Per the germline V gene, CDR1 is MDHEN and CDR2 is SYDVKM. CDR3 length: 17 amino acids. The junction had 15 bases not matched to a gene; V was cut back by 5 bases and J by 7 bases. The CDR3, as DNA: TGTGCCAGCAGTCCCCTCCTTTTACAGGGGGCTGGACAGCCCCAGCATTTT. Its translation is CASSPLLLQGAGQPQHF.

This chain uses TRBV11-2 with TRBJ2-7; no firm D call. V lost 1 base and J 3 bases, leaving 13 bases between the germline ends. Germline values: CDR1 SGHAT, CDR2 FQNNGV. The CDR3 spans 15 residues. The CDR3 protein is CASSLGPPGLYEQYF. The CDR3 nucleotides are TGTGCCAGCAGCTTAGGACCTCCGGGTCTCTACGAGCAGTACTTC.

The V and J genes are TRBV7-2 and TRBJ1-5; TRBD1 might be the D (5 bases). This CDR3 has 15 residues. Trimming removed 0 bases at V and 4 bases at J, with 10 bases between. Germline CDR1 is SGHTA and CDR2 is FQGNSA. CDR3 residues: CASSLAGQINQPQHF. Here the CDR3 DNA reads TGTGCCAGCAGCTTAGCGGGGCAGATTAATCAGCCCCAGCATTTT.